This is a list of T cell receptor beta chains from one sample in a study of shared clonotypes between healthy human individuals. Clones were read by immunoSEQ multiplex PCR, and TCRdb kept only the in-frame ones, dropping some. The sample lists about 710,000 clones; less than 80% were seen once. The source material was memory CD4+ T cells sorted from blood. The receptors derive from a woman in her thirties in good health. Each CDR3 is given without its conserved first and last residue. The order of the fields is J gene, V gene, CDR3 protein.

TRBJ2-3 | TRBV7-9 | ASSLGPQPSTDTQY
TRBJ2-1 | TRBV14 | ASSIRGEQF
TRBJ1-1 | TRBV28 | ASSSGDRTEAF
TRBJ1-2 | TRBV7-9 | ASSLAGTANYGYT
TRBJ2-2 | TRBV27 | ASSLVGAPANTGELF
TRBJ2-2 | TRBV29-1 | SVDERRTGELF
TRBJ1-4 | TRBV18 | ASSPPGRGEKLF
TRBJ1-6 | TRBV28 | ASTQVQGSRGSSYNSPLH
TRBJ2-4 | TRBV2 | ASSAGTSGELLAKNIQY
TRBJ1-5 | TRBV2 | ASSETVRNQPQH
TRBJ1-2 | TRBV6-5 | ASSPTGGYGYT
TRBJ2-7 | TRBV29-1 | SVEVRSYEQY
TRBJ1-1 | TRBV7-8 | ASSLVAGNTEAF
TRBJ2-7 | TRBV10-1 | ASSSGSGVSEQY
TRBJ2-7 | TRBV7-9 | ASSQRSGGSYEQY
TRBJ2-5 | TRBV7-6 | ASSAWGQETQY
TRBJ2-1 | TRBV5-1 | ASSGDYNEQF
TRBJ1-1 | TRBV6-1 | ASSEVDNTEAF
TRBJ1-6 | TRBV4-1 | ASSQERDLYSPLH
TRBJ2-2 | TRBV15 | ATSRDLLIEFNTGELF
TRBJ2-1 | TRBV15 | ATSREQGGTYGNEQF
TRBJ1-4 | TRBV6-5 | ASSYTGTGVEKLF
TRBJ2-2 | TRBV28 | ASSYLVLTGELF
TRBJ1-1 | TRBV5-1 | ASYDRQNTEAF
TRBJ2-1 | TRBV5-1 | ASSLFSSGTGGNEQF
TRBJ1-2 | TRBV7-9 | ASSLIGQGAYGYT
TRBJ2-1 | TRBV7-9 | ASSWGDGGYNEQF
TRBJ2-7 | TRBV4-1 | ASSQDPTSGRSSSYEQY
TRBJ1-1 | TRBV27 | ASSSLRGTEAF
TRBJ2-1 | TRBV15 | ATSRSSGTYNEQF
TRBJ2-7 | TRBV5-8 | ASSLGVTSYEQY
TRBJ2-4 | TRBV5-1 | ASSPTRALNIQY
TRBJ2-1 | TRBV4-1 | ASSLGAGGRGEQF
TRBJ2-2 | TRBV15 | ATSRAEGLAGGPIGELF
TRBJ2-1 | TRBV4-1 | ASSQGTSGAYNEQF
TRBJ1-1 | TRBV6-5 | AVTRDMNTEAF
TRBJ1-4 | TRBV6-1 | ASSLMGQWGEKLF
TRBJ2-1 | TRBV19 | ATMGQGERYNEQF
TRBJ1-1 | TRBV7-2 | ATKRGPSTEAF
TRBJ1-1 | TRBV14 | ASSQVAPNTEAF
TRBJ1-4 | TRBV6-1 | ASSEQGGTNEKLF
TRBJ1-1 | TRBV6-1 | ASSSMVEAF
TRBJ2-1 | TRBV7-6 | ASSPPGAYNEQF
TRBJ1-2 | TRBV28 | ASSTSKGTSNYGYT
TRBJ2-2 | TRBV7-2 | ASSIGLAGASLTGELF
TRBJ2-7 | TRBV28 | ASSLWGGTSAYEQY
TRBJ2-7 | TRBV5-1 | ASSSLGGLAGGST
TRBJ1-4 | TRBV5-1 | ASSLVGRDEKLF
TRBJ2-7 | TRBV5-6 | ASSLGRQGAHYEQY
TRBJ2-7 | TRBV27 | ASSFWSSGVVLHSGEQY
TRBJ2-1 | TRBV2 | ASRPALWGNEQF
TRBJ2-3 | TRBV28 | ASSAAGTGSTDTQY
TRBJ2-7 | TRBV10-2 | ASSGRTSGSNTYEQY